Below, 29 T cell receptor beta chains from the same sample are listed, as sequenced in a study of Tregs in tolerant kidney transplant recipients. Sequencing used immunoSEQ multiplex PCR; TCRdb keeps in-frame clones, though not all of them. The table shows about 110,000 clones, with roughly 89% occurring only once. The starting material was CD4+ T cells from blood, obtained before the transplant. The receptors here all came from a human donor who received a combined kidney and bone marrow transplant.

CDR3 loop: CASNPHPQGLQPQHF. The CDR3 nucleotides are TGTGCCAGCAACCCCCACCCACAGGGGTTACAGCCCCAGCATTTT. The V and J genes are TRBV28 and TRBJ1-5; 7 bases agree with TRBD1. Germline V lookup: CDR1 MDHEN, CDR2 SYDVKM. Germline trimming cut 7 bases from V and 7 bases from J; bases unmatched to any gene: 13. The CDR3 extends over 15 amino acids.

The V and J genes are TRBV2 and TRBJ2-7; maybe TRBD1 (5 bases). The CDR3 totals 15 residues. Germline-derived CDR1 and CDR2 are SNHLY and FYNNEI. The V and J ends lost 1 base and 0 bases respectively, with 10 bases between them. CDR3 sequence reads: CASSEEQGPSYEQYF. The CDR3 region has the DNA TGTGCCAGCAGTGAAGAGCAGGGCCCCTCCTACGAGCAGTACTTC. Full variable domain (outside the CDR3, taken from reference TRBV2 and TRBJ2-7): EPEVTQTPSHQVTQMGQEVILRCVPISNHLYFYWYRQILGQKVEFLVSFYNNEISEKSEIFDDQFSVERPDGSNFTLKIRSTKLEDSAMYFCASSEEQGPSYEQYFGPGTRLTVT.

The rearrangement links TRBV6-6 to TRBJ2-1, with D possibly being TRBD1 (5 bases). Germline assignment: CDR1 MNHNY and CDR2 SVGAGI (reference sequence). The CDR3 covers 13 residues. Trimming removed 5 bases from V and 9 bases from J, with 14 bases in between. CDR3 loop: CASSTKAGIEQFF. CDR3 in DNA: TGTGCCAGCAGTACCAAGGCAGGGATTGAGCAGTTCTTC.

This clone was observed a single time. This sequence joins TRBV7-8 and TRBJ2-7, with D unclear. CDR1 SGHVS and CDR2 FQNEAQ come from the germline V gene. Trimming cost V 4 bases and J 6 bases, with 13 bases left between them. The CDR3 loop spans 13 amino acids. CDR3 DNA sequence: TGTGCCAGCAGCTCCTCGCCTACTCTCGAGCAGTACTTC. It encodes CASSSSPTLEQYF. The whole variable domain, remainder taken from reference TRBV7-8 and TRBJ2-7, is GAGVSQSPRYKVAKRGQDVALRCDPISGHVSLFWYQQALGQGPEFLTYFQNEAQLDKSGLPSDRFFAERPEGSVSTLKIQRTQQEDSAVYLCASSSSPTLEQYFGPGTRLTVT.

The chain combines TRBV5-1 with TRBJ2-1; 11 nucleotides align to TRBD2. Germline CDR1 reads SGHRS; CDR2 reads YFSETQ. This CDR3 has 16 residues. J was trimmed by 7 bases and V by 3 bases; bases with no gene match: 9. CDR3 sequence: CASSSTSGASLNEQFF. CDR3 in DNA: TGCGCCAGCAGCTCGACTAGCGGGGCCAGTCTGAATGAGCAGTTCTTC.

This clone was counted once. V and J are TRBV5-6 and TRBJ2-3; 11 positions match TRBD2. The CDR3 runs 16 residues. The junction had 4 bases not matched to a gene; V was cut back by 2 bases and J by 2 bases. The germline V gene has CDR1 SGHDT and CDR2 YYEEEE. The CDR3 bases are TGTGCCAGCAGCTTCCGACTAGCGGGATCCACAGATACGCAGTATTTT. It yields the protein CASSFRLAGSTDTQYF. Looking up the rest from reference TRBV5-6 and TRBJ2-3 gives the full variable domain: DAGVTQSPTHLIKTRGQQVTLRCSPKSGHDTVSWYQQALGQGPQFIFQYYEEEERQRGNFPDRFSGHQFPNYSSELNVNALLLGDSALYLCASSFRLAGSTDTQYFGPGTRLTVL.

This chain connects TRBV23-1 to TRBJ2-1; 7 bases fit TRBD1. TRBV23-1 is annotated as an ORF whose role is uncertain. V lost 1 base and J lost 6; bases outside the gene matches: 18. The CDR3 spans 19 residues. CDR3 nucleotide sequence: TGCGCCAGCAGTCAATATCCTGTAACAGGGGAAAGGGGAATCAATGAGCAGTTCTTC. Protein product: CASSQYPVTGERGINEQFF.

The chain combines TRBV4-1 with TRBJ1-2; D is perhaps TRBD1 (6 bases). Trimming stripped 4 bases from V and 4 bases from J, with 19 bases between. CDR3 length: 16 residues. Per germline, CDR1 MGHRA and CDR2 YSYEKL. The CDR3: CASSLTLGAPTYGYTF. In DNA, the CDR3 is TGCGCCAGCAGCCTCACACTGGGGGCTCCTACCTATGGCTACACCTTC.

The chain couples TRBV28 to TRBJ2-7, with a possible D match to TRBD1 (6 bases). CDR1 and CDR2 (germline): MDHEN, SYDVKM. Trimming left V 4 bases short and J 3 bases short, with 13 bases between. CDR3 length: 14 amino acids. As DNA, the CDR3 is TGTGCCAGCAGTTCGGGACAAGTAGACTACGAGCAGTACTTC. It translates to CASSSGQVDYEQYF.

The V and J genes are TRBV6-1 and TRBJ1-5; the D is unclear. Germline V gene lookup returns CDR1 MNHNS and CDR2 SASEGT. The CDR3 length is 14 residues. V was pared by 3 bases and J by 0 bases, with 6 bases between. CDR3 amino acids: CASSEWLSNQPQHF. In DNA form, the CDR3 reads TGTGCCAGCAGTGAGTGGCTTAGCAATCAGCCCCAGCATTTT.

The chain is built from TRBV29-1 and TRBJ2-2; 10 nucleotides match TRBD1. The V and J ends lost 6 bases and 8 bases, in that order; junction bases with no gene match: 3. The germline V gene has CDR1 SQVTM and CDR2 ANQGSEA. The CDR3 extends over 12 amino acids. Here the CDR3 DNA reads TGCAGCGTGGACAGGGGGATGGGGGAGCTGTTTTTT. Amino acid sequence: CSVDRGMGELFF.

The V call is TRBV11-3, the J call TRBJ2-5; 9 positions agree with TRBD2. The J segment lost 5 bases and the V segment lost 5 bases, leaving 9 bases of the junction unmatched. The germline V gene encodes CDR1 SGHNT and CDR2 YENEEA. This CDR3 comprises 15 residues. DNA for the CDR3: TGTGCCAGCAGCCCAGGGAGCGGGAGGTCGGAGACCCAGTACTTC. This gives the protein CASSPGSGRSETQYF. Complete variable domain (other parts from reference TRBV11-3 and TRBJ2-5): EAGVVQSPRYKIIEKKQPVAFWCNPISGHNTLYWYLQNLGQGPELLIRYENEEAVDDSQLPKDRFSAERLKGVDSTLKIQPAELGDSAVYLCASSPGSGRSETQYFGPGTRLLVL.

The rearrangement links TRBV6-5 to TRBJ2-7; 7 nucleotides line up with TRBD2. Germline V gene data show CDR1 as MNHEY and CDR2 as SVGAGI. This CDR3 spans 15 amino acids. After removal of 4 bases from V and 6 bases from J, the junction contained 12 bases not matched to a gene. DNA for the CDR3: TGTGCCAGCAGTTCATACCTAAGGGACTACTCCGAGCAGTACTTC. Translating gives CASSSYLRDYSEQYF.

The CDR3 DNA sequence: TGTGCCAGCAGTGGACTAGCGGGGAGCAATGAGCAGTTCTTC. Protein product: CASSGLAGSNEQFF. The rearrangement uses TRBV2 and TRBJ2-1; 11 nucleotides agree with TRBD2. Trimming removed 4 bases from V and 6 bases from J; junction bases left unmatched: 2. The CDR3 sequence is 14 residues long. The germline V gene encodes CDR1 SNHLY and CDR2 FYNNEI.

V usage is TRBV5-1 and J usage is TRBJ2-1; possibly TRBD1 for D (6 bases). CDR3 size: 15 residues. CDR1 SGHRS and CDR2 YFSETQ come from the germline V gene. With 0 bases removed from V and 10 bases from J, the gap between germline ends came to 17 bases. CDR3 residues: CASSLGLGGSGEQFF. In DNA, the CDR3 is TGCGCCAGCAGCTTGGGGCTAGGGGGTTCCGGGGAGCAGTTCTTC.

The chain combines TRBV4-3 with TRBJ1-5, with D possibly matching TRBD1 (5 bases). The germline gives CDR1 LGHNA, CDR2 YSLEER. Deletions cut 5 bases from V and 5 bases from J, with 13 bases between. The CDR3 totals 14 residues. The CDR3 DNA is TGCGCCAGCAGCTGGGGCAGCGATGATCAGCCCCAGCATTTT. It encodes CASSWGSDDQPQHF.

CDR3 DNA sequence: TGTGCCAGCAGTCCCGGGACACCCAACACTGAAGCTTTCTTT. It yields the protein CASSPGTPNTEAFF. This sequence joins TRBV28 and TRBJ1-1, with D perhaps TRBD1 (6 bases). Germline loops: CDR1 MDHEN, CDR2 SYDVKM. The V gene lost 5 bases and the J gene lost 2 bases, with 12 bases spanning the gap. The CDR3 contains 14 residues.

Written as DNA, the CDR3 is TGTGCCACCAGCAGAGATGGAGGGACTAGCGGTCGCGAGCAGTACTTC. This gives the protein CATSRDGGTSGREQYF. The chain is built from TRBV15 and TRBJ2-7; 11 bases align to TRBD2. The CDR3 loop spans 16 amino acids. Losses at the gene ends were 0 bases for V and 6 bases for J; bases not matched to a gene: 7. From germline, CDR1 is LNHNV and CDR2 YYDKDF (reference sequence).

This clone was seen a single time. The J gene is TRBJ2-1, the V gene TRBV30, with TRBD2 matching 10 bases. The CDR3 sequence is 17 residues long. The germline V gene encodes CDR1 GTSNPN and CDR2 SVGIG (reference sequence). V lost 0 bases and J lost 4; bases outside the gene matches: 9. CDR3 in amino acids: CAWSVGVSGRTYNEQFF. For the CDR3, the DNA is TGTGCCTGGAGTGTAGGTGTTAGCGGGAGGACTTACAATGAGCAGTTCTTC.

The chain has TRBV2 and TRBJ2-5; 10 positions agree with TRBD2. CDR1 is SNHLY and CDR2 is FYNNEI in the germline V gene. J lost 5 bases, V lost 4 bases, and 4 bases had no gene match. The CDR3 is made up of 14 amino acids. CDR3 sequence reads: CASSGTSGRETQYF. The CDR3 region has the DNA TGTGCCAGCAGTGGGACTAGCGGCCGGGAGACCCAGTACTTC.

The chain carries TRBV19 and TRBJ2-1; 10 nucleotides match TRBD2. The CDR3 extends over 15 amino acids. Germline loops: CDR1 LNHDA, CDR2 SQIVND (reference sequence). V lost 7 bases to trimming and J lost 3 bases; unmatched junction nucleotides: 6. The DNA for the CDR3 is TGTGCCAGTACGCAGCGGGAGGGTTACTACAATGAGCAGTTCTTC. Protein: CASTQREGYYNEQFF.

The V gene is TRBV11-2, the J gene TRBJ2-1; 7 bases are shared with TRBD1. The junction had 4 bases not matched to a gene; V was cut back by 4 bases and J by 7 bases. From germline, CDR1 is SGHAT and CDR2 FQNNGV. CDR3 size: 13 residues. CDR3 sequence reads: CASSSDRPNEQFF. DNA for the CDR3: TGTGCCAGCAGCTCGGACAGGCCAAATGAGCAGTTCTTC. The full variable domain, with the rest looked up from reference TRBV11-2 and TRBJ2-1, is EAGVAQSPRYKIIEKRQSVAFWCNPISGHATLYWYQQILGQGPKLLIQFQNNGVVDDSQLPKDRFSAERLKGVDSTLKIQPAKLEDSAVYLCASSSDRPNEQFFGPGTRLTVL.

The gene calls are TRBV27 and TRBJ1-1; D remains ambiguous. CDR1 and CDR2 (germline): MNHEY, SMNVEV (reference sequence). The CDR3 extends over 17 amino acids. The V end lost 2 bases, the J end lost 0 bases, and 16 bases lay between the germline ends. The CDR3 sequence: CASSLTPGGRMNTEAFF. CDR3 DNA: TGTGCCAGCAGTTTAACCCCAGGTGGGAGAATGAACACTGAAGCTTTCTTT.

V usage is TRBV9 and J usage is TRBJ2-1, with TRBD2 identical over 13 bases. V shed 4 bases and J 9 bases; nucleotides not matched to a gene: 7. Per the germline V gene, CDR1 is SGDLS and CDR2 is YYNGEE. The CDR3 is 15 amino acids. This CDR3 is CASSFRTSGSVEQFF. The CDR3 bases are TGTGCCAGCAGCTTCCGGACTAGCGGGAGTGTTGAGCAGTTCTTC.

The chain employs TRBV11-2 and TRBJ2-6, with D tentatively TRBD1 (6 bases). CDR1 and CDR2 (germline): SGHAT, FQNNGV. V lost 2 bases to trimming and J lost 4 bases, with 18 bases between them. This CDR3 comprises 18 residues. CDR3 nucleotides: TGTGCCAGCAGCTTATCAGGGGCCGCATACGGAGGGGCCAACGTCCTGACTTTC. Translated, it gives CASSLSGAAYGGANVLTF.

The chain employs TRBV6-1 and TRBJ1-2; D remains ambiguous. Germline V lookup: CDR1 MNHNS, CDR2 SASEGT. The CDR3 has 11 residues. Between the trimmed V and J ends, which lost 7 bases and 7 bases, there was a span of 10 bases. The CDR3 region has the DNA TGTGCCAGCAAAACAGCTTCTGGCTACACCTTC. Translating gives CASKTASGYTF.

The V call is TRBV30, the J call TRBJ1-3; tentative D call: TRBD1 (6 bases). The V gene's germline CDR1 is GTSNPN and CDR2 SVGIG (reference sequence). The V gene lost 6 bases and the J gene lost 0 bases, with 15 bases spanning the gap. This CDR3 spans 15 amino acids. CDR3 sequence (DNA): TGTGCCTGTTCCGGACAGTCCCTCTCTGGAAACACCATATATTTT. Amino acids: CACSGQSLSGNTIYF.

This sequence joins TRBV6-5 and TRBJ1-1; D not resolved. Per germline, CDR1 MNHEY and CDR2 SVGAGI. The CDR3 contains 16 residues. V dropped 0 bases and J dropped 0 bases, with 11 bases sitting between them. The CDR3 sequence: CASSYSLRAMNTEAFF. CDR3 nucleotides: TGTGCCAGCAGTTACTCCCTGAGGGCTATGAACACTGAAGCTTTCTTT.

With regard to this clone: Within the sample, other DNA sequences also encode this same CDR3. This chain uses TRBV18 with TRBJ1-1; D might be TRBD1 (6 bases). Germline values: CDR1 KGHSH, CDR2 LQKENI. V shed 0 bases and J shed 1 base, with 12 bases lying between them. This CDR3 is built from 16 residues. The CDR3: CASSPPGRGRNTEAFF. For the CDR3, the DNA is TGTGCCAGCTCACCACCGGGGAGGGGGAGGAACACTGAAGCTTTCTTT. The variable domain in full, completed from reference TRBV18 and TRBJ1-1, reads NAGVMQNPRHLVRRRGQEARLRCSPMKGHSHVYWYRQLPEEGLKFMVYLQKENIIDESGMPKERFSAEFPKEGPSILRIQQVVRGDSAAYFCASSPPGRGRNTEAFFGQGTRLTVV.